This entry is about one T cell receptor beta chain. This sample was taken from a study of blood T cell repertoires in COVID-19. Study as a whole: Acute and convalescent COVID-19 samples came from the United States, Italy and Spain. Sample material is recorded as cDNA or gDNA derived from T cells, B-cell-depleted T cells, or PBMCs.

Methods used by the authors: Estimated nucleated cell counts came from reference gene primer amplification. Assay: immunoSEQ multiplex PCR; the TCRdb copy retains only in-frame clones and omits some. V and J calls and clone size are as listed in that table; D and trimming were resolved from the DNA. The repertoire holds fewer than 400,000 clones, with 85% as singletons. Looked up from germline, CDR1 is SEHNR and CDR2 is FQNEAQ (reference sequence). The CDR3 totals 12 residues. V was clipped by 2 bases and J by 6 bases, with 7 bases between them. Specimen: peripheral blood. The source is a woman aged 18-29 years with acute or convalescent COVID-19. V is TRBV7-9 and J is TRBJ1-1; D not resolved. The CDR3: CASSLSISEAFF. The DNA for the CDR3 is TGTGCCAGCAGCTTAAGCATTTCTGAAGCTTTCTTT. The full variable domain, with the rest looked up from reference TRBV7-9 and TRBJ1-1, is DTGVSQNPRHKITKRGQNVTFRCDPISEHNRLYWYRQTLGQGPEFLTYFQNEAQLEKSRLLSDRFSAERPKGSFSTLEIQRTEQGDSAMYLCASSLSISEAFFGQGTRLTVV.